A single sample is the source of the 25 T cell receptor beta chains below, sequenced in a study of blood T cell repertoires in COVID-19. Sequencing used immunoSEQ multiplex PCR; TCRdb keeps in-frame clones, though not all of them. The data show some 50,000 clones, around 80% seen once. The specimen was peripheral blood. Receptors originate from a woman older than 75 with acute or convalescent COVID-19.

This clone occurred once. The rearrangement links TRBV7-8 to TRBJ1-6; possible D gene TRBD1, 5 bases. This CDR3 has 16 amino acids. Germline V gene sequence: CDR1 SGHVS, CDR2 FQNEAQ. V was trimmed by 1 base and J by 1 base, leaving 8 bases between them. CDR3 in amino acids: CASSLGQGSYNSPLHF. CDR3 coding DNA: TGTGCCAGCAGCTTAGGCCAGGGATCCTATAATTCACCCCTCCACTTT.

The chain employs TRBV19 and TRBJ2-7; 7 bases fit TRBD1. Germline V gives CDR1 LNHDA, CDR2 SQIVND (reference sequence). J was trimmed by 0 bases and V by 2 bases; bases with no gene match: 10. The CDR3 has 17 residues. In DNA, the CDR3 is TGTGCCAGTAGTATATCGCTGGCAAGGGACAGCTCCTACGAGCAGTACTTC. This translates into CASSISLARDSSYEQYF.

J is TRBJ1-4 and V is TRBV5-6; TRBD1 is a possible D gene (5 bases). Germline CDR1 reads SGHDT; CDR2 reads YYEEEE. The CDR3 spans 15 residues. Trimming shortened V by 0 bases and J by 5 bases, and 11 bases separated the two germline ends. This CDR3 reads CASSLVGRQNEKLFF. The CDR3 DNA follows: TGTGCCAGCAGCTTGGTGGGGCGACAGAATGAAAAACTGTTTTTT.

DNA of the CDR3: TGTGCCAGCAGGTTCAGGGATGGCGCTTCACCCCTCCACTTT. This codes for CASRFRDGASPLHF. The chain employs TRBV5-4 and TRBJ1-6, with TRBD1 as a possible D gene (5 bases). CDR3 length: 14 amino acids. Looked up from germline, CDR1 is SGHNT and CDR2 is YYREEE (reference sequence). Trimming stripped 5 bases from V and 9 bases from J, with 15 bases between.

The V call is TRBV18, the J call TRBJ1-3, with D possibly being TRBD1 (5 bases). Trimming shortened V by 3 bases and J by 0 bases, and 6 bases separated the two germline ends. The CDR3 has 14 residues. Looked up from germline, CDR1 is KGHSH and CDR2 is LQKENI. The CDR3 loop reads CASSPQGSGNTIYF. As DNA, the CDR3 is TGTGCCAGCTCACCGCAGGGCTCTGGAAACACCATATATTTT. Filled out from reference TRBV18 and TRBJ1-3, the complete variable domain reads NAGVMQNPRHLVRRRGQEARLRCSPMKGHSHVYWYRQLPEEGLKFMVYLQKENIIDESGMPKERFSAEFPKEGPSILRIQQVVRGDSAAYFCASSPQGSGNTIYFGEGSWLTVV.

The chain uses TRBV2 and TRBJ1-2, with no clear D. The CDR3 runs to 13 residues. Germline V lookup: CDR1 SNHLY, CDR2 FYNNEI. Between the trimmed V and J ends, which lost 2 bases and 3 bases, there was a span of 7 bases. The CDR3 DNA is TGTGCCAGCAGTGAACAGATGTACTATGGCTACACCTTC. Translating it yields CASSEQMYYGYTF.

V gene TRBV29-1 combines with J gene TRBJ1-1; 7 bases line up with TRBD1. Germline lookup yields CDR1 SQVTM and CDR2 ANQGSEA. With V trimmed by 5 bases and J by 4 bases, 4 bases remained unmatched. The CDR3 consists of 12 residues. CDR3 DNA sequence: TGCAGCGTTACGGACAGGCCCACTGAAGCTTTCTTT. This sequence encodes CSVTDRPTEAFF.

This rearrangement joins TRBV9 to TRBJ2-1, with 7 bases fitting TRBD1. Germline trimming cut 0 bases from V and 3 bases from J; bases unmatched to any gene: 3. Looked up from germline, CDR1 is SGDLS and CDR2 is YYNGEE. CDR3 length equals 15 residues. In DNA, the CDR3 is TGTGCCAGCAGCGTAGAGGCAGGGGGCTACAATGAGCAGTTCTTC. Amino acids: CASSVEAGGYNEQFF.

This chain connects TRBV30 to TRBJ1-2; 7 nucleotides align to TRBD1. Germline values: CDR1 GTSNPN, CDR2 SVGIG (reference sequence). This CDR3 spans 12 amino acids. J was trimmed by 8 bases and V by 3 bases; bases with no gene match: 6. The CDR3 loop is CAWRADRLGYTF. The CDR3 region has the DNA TGTGCCTGGAGGGCGGACAGGCTGGGCTACACCTTC.

This clone was seen once. This chain uses TRBV12-3 or TRBV12-4 with TRBJ1-5, with D tentatively TRBD1 (5 bases). The V gene lost 3 bases and the J gene lost 7 bases, with 10 bases spanning the gap. The CDR3 totals 13 residues. CDR3 sequence (DNA): TGTGCCAGCAGTTTGCAGGGAGGGCAGCCCCAGCATTTT. Protein sequence: CASSLQGGQPQHF.

The CDR3 loop reads CASSPAQGGAGELFF. CDR3 coding DNA: TGTGCCAGCTCACCGGCACAGGGAGGGGCCGGGGAGCTGTTTTTT. The J gene is TRBJ2-2, the V gene TRBV18, with D perhaps matching TRBD2 (7 bases). V lost 3 bases, J lost 6 bases, and 14 bases lay in between. CDR3 length equals 15 residues. Germline CDR1 is KGHSH and CDR2 is LQKENI.

The genes are TRBV6-1 and TRBJ1-4; D is unresolved. The germline V gene has CDR1 MNHNS and CDR2 SASEGT. V was shortened by 0 bases and J by 7 bases, with 15 bases between the two germline ends. The length of the CDR3 is 16 residues. The CDR3 region is CASSEALIGVPEKLFF. The CDR3 DNA is TGTGCCAGCAGTGAAGCGCTGATCGGGGTACCTGAAAAACTGTTTTTT.

The chain recombines TRBV5-5 with TRBJ1-5; D not resolved. Germline V gene lookup returns CDR1 SGHKS and CDR2 YYEKEE (reference sequence). The CDR3 extends over 13 amino acids. V lost 0 bases and J 9 bases, leaving 10 bases between the germline ends. This chain's CDR3 is CASSLGPEGPQHF. CDR3 coding DNA: TGTGCCAGCAGCTTGGGCCCCGAGGGGCCCCAGCATTTT.

The chain joins TRBV18 to TRBJ2-4; 9 nucleotides line up with TRBD1. CDR1 and CDR2 from the germline V gene are KGHSH and LQKENI. CDR3 length equals 17 residues. V dropped 4 bases and J dropped 0; count of bases not matched to a gene: 7. Written as DNA, the CDR3 is TGTGCCAGCTCACTGGGACAGGGTGCAATAGCCAAAAACATTCAGTACTTC. Translated: CASSLGQGAIAKNIQYF. Full variable domain (outside the CDR3, taken from reference TRBV18 and TRBJ2-4): NAGVMQNPRHLVRRRGQEARLRCSPMKGHSHVYWYRQLPEEGLKFMVYLQKENIIDESGMPKERFSAEFPKEGPSILRIQQVVRGDSAAYFCASSLGQGAIAKNIQYFGAGTRLSVL.

V gene TRBV6-4 combines with J gene TRBJ2-5, with D perhaps matching TRBD1 (5 bases). Trimming removed 3 bases at V and 7 bases at J, with 12 bases between. Germline V gene data show CDR1 as MRHNA and CDR2 as SNTAGT. This CDR3 is built from 13 residues. CDR3 in amino acids: CASSEDTSGTQYF. The CDR3 bases are TGTGCCAGCAGTGAGGACACCTCGGGGACCCAGTACTTC.

This clone is medium-sized. The rearrangement joins TRBV19 to TRBJ2-2; 9 positions match TRBD2. The germline V gene has CDR1 LNHDA and CDR2 SQIVND (reference sequence). V shed 8 bases, J shed 4 bases, and the junction held 14 bases outside the gene matches. CDR3 size: 17 residues. This chain's CDR3 is CASARRGGAIATGELFF. In nucleotides, the CDR3 is TGTGCCAGTGCCCGGCGGGGGGGCGCAATAGCCACCGGGGAGCTGTTTTTT.

The chain links TRBV18 to TRBJ1-1; 8 bases line up with TRBD1. This CDR3 contains 13 residues. The ends lost 2 bases at V and 8 bases at J; junction bases unmatched: 4. From germline, CDR1 is KGHSH and CDR2 LQKENI. CDR3 in amino acids: CASSPGQGAEAFF. In DNA, the CDR3 is TGTGCCAGCTCACCAGGGCAGGGGGCAGAAGCTTTCTTT.

The chain couples TRBV16 to TRBJ2-6; weak D call: TRBD2 (5 bases). Deletions cut 2 bases from V and 1 base from J, with 12 bases between. The CDR3 contains 17 residues. CDR1 and CDR2 from the germline V gene are KGHSY and FQNENV. The CDR3 DNA follows: TGTGCCAGCAGCCAAAAGAATGGACTGTCTGGGGCCAACGTCCTGACTTTC. Amino acid sequence: CASSQKNGLSGANVLTF.

The gene calls are TRBV10-3 and TRBJ2-3, with D hard to call. Trimming left V 5 bases short and J 0 bases short, with 9 bases between. The germline V gene has CDR1 ENHRY and CDR2 SYGVKD. The CDR3 is made up of 14 amino acids. The CDR3 sequence: CAISLTTSTDTQYF. The DNA of the CDR3 is TGTGCCATCAGTCTGACAACTAGCACAGATACGCAGTATTTT.

V gene TRBV20-1 combines with J gene TRBJ2-3; 9 nucleotides match TRBD2. Germline loops: CDR1 DFQATT, CDR2 SNEGSKA (reference sequence). There are 15 residues in the CDR3. Trimming took 3 bases from V and 3 from J; bases not matched to a gene: 7. The CDR3 DNA reads as TGCAGTGCTAGTTCTAGCGGGGTTGTTACAGATACGCAGTATTTT. Its translation is CSASSSGVVTDTQYF.

This clone was counted once. The chain employs TRBV30 and TRBJ2-1, with D perhaps TRBD1 (6 bases). This CDR3 comprises 13 residues. Trimming took off 5 bases at V and 2 bases at J, with 10 bases between the two ends. Germline-derived CDR1 and CDR2 are GTSNPN and SVGIG (reference sequence). CDR3 in amino acids: CAWHRQAYNEQFF. The DNA for the CDR3 is TGTGCCTGGCACCGACAGGCCTACAATGAGCAGTTCTTC.

The sample holds one count of this clone. The J gene is TRBJ2-1, the V gene TRBV9, with a tentative D call TRBD2 (6 bases). This CDR3 comprises 14 residues. V gave up 4 bases and J gave up 10 bases, with 18 bases separating them. CDR1 is SGDLS and CDR2 is YYNGEE in the germline V gene. The CDR3 bases are TGTGCCAGCAGCTGGGGGGACCCCTCACGGGAGCAGTTCTTC. It codes for CASSWGDPSREQFF.

The CDR3 sequence: CASRMESSGNTIYF. CDR3 nucleotides: TGTGCCAGCAGAATGGAGAGCTCTGGAAACACCATATATTTT. The V call is TRBV6-5, the J call TRBJ1-3; no firm D call. Germline CDR1 reads MNHEY; CDR2 reads SVGAGI. The CDR3 runs 14 residues. V was pared by 6 bases and J by 0 bases, with 9 bases between.

The rearrangement links TRBV5-1 to TRBJ2-2; D might be TRBD2 (6 bases). The CDR3 loop spans 12 amino acids. CDR1 is SGHRS, CDR2 YFSETQ, per germline. Trimming stripped 7 bases from V and 4 bases from J, with 8 bases between. The CDR3 DNA is TGCGCCAGCCTAGCGCTCACCGGGGAGCTGTTTTTT. Translation: CASLALTGELFF.

This chain uses TRBV6-5 with TRBJ1-5; the match to TRBD1 covers 7 bases. The length of the CDR3 is 15 residues. The trim removed 6 bases at V and 3 bases at J, leaving 8 bases unmatched. Germline V gene sequence: CDR1 MNHEY, CDR2 SVGAGI. The CDR3 sequence is CASSLTGTVNQPQHF. In DNA, the CDR3 is TGTGCCAGCAGCCTCACCGGGACAGTCAATCAGCCCCAGCATTTT.